These 24 T cell receptor beta chains share one sample of origin, sequenced in a study of cytomegalovirus exposure and HLA in healthy donors. Researchers ran the PCR with 60 Vbeta and 13 Jbeta primers. Sequencing used immunoSEQ multiplex PCR; TCRdb keeps in-frame clones, though not all of them. The sample yields roughly 100,000 clones, roughly 71% seen once. The specimen was PBMCs. The receptors derive from a woman between 40 and 55 years old in good health and CMV-seronegative.

The genes are TRBV5-6 and TRBJ2-1; 8 bases match TRBD1. The junction had 6 bases not matched to a gene; V was cut back by 4 bases and J by 3 bases. Germline values: CDR1 SGHDT, CDR2 YYEEEE. The CDR3 has 15 amino acids. The CDR3 reads CASSQTGTGYNEQFF. The CDR3 coding sequence is TGTGCCAGCAGCCAAACCGGGACAGGCTACAATGAGCAGTTCTTC.

In nucleotides, the CDR3 is TGTGCCAGCAGTGATTCGACGGGGGACTACAATGAGCAGTTCTTC. This sequence encodes CASSDSTGDYNEQFF. This rearrangement joins TRBV25-1 to TRBJ2-1; D might be TRBD2 (6 bases). V lost 3 bases and J 3 bases, leaving 12 bases between the germline ends. The CDR3 spans 15 residues. Germline CDR1 reads MGHDK; CDR2 reads SYGVNS.

The chain recombines TRBV7-3 with TRBJ2-3, with TRBD2 matching over 8 bases. Germline CDR1 reads SGHTA; CDR2 reads FQGTGA. J gave up 4 bases and V 11 bases, and 11 bases lay outside the gene matches. CDR3 length equals 14 residues. CDR3 loop: CASKGTSASDTQYF. The CDR3 DNA reads TGTGCCTCCAAGGGGACTAGTGCGTCAGATACGCAGTATTTT. The complete variable domain, with remaining parts taken from reference TRBV7-3 and TRBJ2-3, reads GAGVSQTPSNKVTEKGKYVELRCDPISGHTALYWYRQSLGQGPEFLIYFQGTGAADDSGLPNDRFFAVRPEGSVSTLKIQRTERGDSAVYLCASKGTSASDTQYFGPGTRLTVL.

The sample holds a few counts of this clone. The chain uses TRBV19 and TRBJ2-3, with TRBD1 matching over 10 bases. Germline V gene sequence: CDR1 LNHDA, CDR2 SQIVND (reference sequence). V lost 10 bases and J lost 0; bases outside the gene matches: 19. This CDR3 region has 19 residues. CDR3 sequence: CATPPRQDRGDSSTDTQYF. The CDR3 nucleotides are TGTGCCACACCTCCCCGACAGGACAGGGGGGATTCTAGCACAGATACGCAGTATTTT.

The chain has TRBV7-6 and TRBJ2-7; TRBD1 is a possible D gene (6 bases). V was clipped by 5 bases and J by 0 bases, with 11 bases between them. The CDR3 is 14 residues long. Germline V gives CDR1 SGHVS, CDR2 FNYEAQ. CDR3 region: CASSPRGYSYEQYF. CDR3 DNA sequence: TGTGCCAGCAGCCCGAGGGGGTACTCCTACGAGCAGTACTTC.

CDR3 sequence reads: CASSYTTGWNTEAFF. CDR3 nucleotides: TGTGCCAGCAGTTACACAACAGGGTGGAACACTGAAGCTTTCTTT. This sequence joins TRBV6-6 and TRBJ1-1; maybe TRBD1 (6 bases). The CDR3 loop spans 15 amino acids. Germline CDR1 is MNHNY and CDR2 is SVGAGI (reference sequence). V lost 2 bases and J lost 1, with 11 bases in between.

The V and J genes are TRBV7-2 and TRBJ1-2, with 8 bases matching TRBD1. Trimming at V came to 2 bases and at J to 2 bases, leaving 4 bases not matched to a gene. This CDR3 region has 15 residues. Germline CDR1 reads SGHTA; CDR2 reads FQGNSA. The chain's CDR3 is CASSLQGAENYGYTF. For the CDR3, the DNA is TGTGCCAGCAGCTTACAGGGGGCTGAGAACTATGGCTACACCTTC.

A note on this clone: Distinct nucleotide sequences in the sample also encode this CDR3. The rearrangement links TRBV6-5 to TRBJ1-5; D may be TRBD1 (6 bases). V was shortened by 6 bases and J by 7 bases, with 16 bases between the two germline ends. This CDR3 contains 14 residues. Germline assignment: CDR1 MNHEY and CDR2 SVGAGI. The CDR3 nucleotides read TGTGCCAGCAGGGAACAGGGCTTTAACCAGCCCCAGCATTTT. As protein: CASREQGFNQPQHF.

Only one count was recorded for this clone. It is likely a read error, because the conserved phenylalanine at the end of the CDR3 is missing. This rearrangement joins TRBV6-5 to TRBJ1-5; no clear D gene. Germline CDR1 reads MNHEY; CDR2 reads SVGAGI. V gave up 5 bases and J gave up 3 bases, with 11 bases separating them. The CDR3 length is 14 residues. The CDR3 region has the DNA TGTGCCAGCAGTCGTGGGCAGACCAATCAGCCCCAGCATGTT. Protein product: CASSRGQTNQPQHV.

This sequence joins TRBV6-1 and TRBJ1-1; 8 positions agree with TRBD1. V shed 4 bases, J shed 5 bases, and the junction held 6 bases outside the gene matches. CDR3 length: 14 residues. Per germline, CDR1 MNHNS and CDR2 SASEGT. The CDR3 region is CASSAKDRATEAFF. CDR3 DNA: TGTGCCAGCAGTGCTAAGGACAGGGCTACTGAAGCTTTCTTT.

The chain links TRBV13 to TRBJ2-1, with D possibly TRBD2 on 7 matching bases. Germline V gene data show CDR1 as PRHDT and CDR2 as FYEKMQ (reference sequence). V was pared by 0 bases and J by 3 bases, with 15 bases between. The CDR3 loop spans 17 amino acids. The CDR3 here is CASSLGAAGADYNEQFF. The CDR3 DNA follows: TGTGCCAGCAGCTTAGGTGCGGCGGGGGCCGACTACAATGAGCAGTTCTTC.

The genes are TRBV9 and TRBJ2-1, with TRBD2 matching 10 bases. J gave up 6 bases and V 3 bases, and 3 bases lay outside the gene matches. Germline V CDR1 and CDR2: SGDLS, YYNGEE. The CDR3 is made up of 14 amino acids. The CDR3: CASSARLAGNEQFF. CDR3 DNA: TGTGCCAGCAGCGCACGACTAGCGGGCAATGAGCAGTTCTTC.

The V and J genes are TRBV5-6 and TRBJ2-7; D unclear. Germline V gives CDR1 SGHDT, CDR2 YYEEEE. This CDR3 has 13 amino acids. V shed 7 bases and J shed 0 bases, with 11 bases lying between them. CDR3 residues: CASGVSGSYEQYF. The CDR3 DNA reads as TGTGCCAGCGGAGTCTCGGGCTCCTACGAGCAGTACTTC.

The chain employs TRBV4-1 and TRBJ1-5; D is possibly TRBD1 (6 bases). The germline gives CDR1 MGHRA, CDR2 YSYEKL. The CDR3 runs 15 residues. V gave up 0 bases and J gave up 5 bases, with 11 bases separating them. The CDR3 bases are TGCGCCAGCAGCCAAGAATTTTGGGGGCATCAGCCCCAGCATTTT. Translating it yields CASSQEFWGHQPQHF.

This chain joins TRBV4-3 and TRBJ1-1; the D gene is possibly TRBD1 (5 bases). Trimming removed 3 bases from V and 8 bases from J, with 13 bases in between. The CDR3 length is 13 residues. Germline values: CDR1 LGHNA, CDR2 YSLEER. The CDR3 here is CASSQLAYREAFF. CDR3 DNA sequence: TGCGCCAGCAGCCAGCTGGCCTACAGGGAAGCTTTCTTT.

This chain links TRBV2 with TRBJ2-6; D may be TRBD1 (5 bases). Germline CDR1 reads SNHLY; CDR2 reads FYNNEI. The CDR3 has 16 amino acids. V was shortened by 4 bases and J by 3 bases, with 13 bases between the two germline ends. The CDR3 DNA sequence: TGTGCCAGCAGTGGGGGCAGGGCTAATGGGGCCAACGTCCTGACTTTC. It is translated as CASSGGRANGANVLTF.

The J gene is TRBJ2-7, the V gene TRBV5-1, with TRBD2 as a possible D gene (5 bases). The CDR3 is made up of 13 amino acids. Germline-derived CDR1 and CDR2 are SGHRS and YFSETQ. V gave up 2 bases and J gave up 0 bases, with 6 bases separating them. The CDR3 protein is CASSLGSSYEQYF. The CDR3 bases are TGCGCCAGCAGCTTAGGGAGCTCCTACGAGCAGTACTTC.

This sequence joins TRBV19 and TRBJ2-3; TRBD2 aligns across 8 bases. This CDR3 region has 14 residues. V dropped 7 bases and J dropped 6; count of bases not matched to a gene: 9. Germline-derived CDR1 and CDR2 are LNHDA and SQIVND (reference sequence). CDR3 in amino acids: CASTSTGGEDTQYF. The CDR3 coding sequence is TGTGCCAGTACCTCCACCGGGGGGGAGGATACGCAGTATTTT.

The V call is TRBV6-8, the J call TRBJ1-2, with D maybe TRBD1 (5 bases). Germline CDR1 reads MNHGY; CDR2 reads SAAAGT. The germline V and J ends were trimmed by 6 bases and 1 base, with 24 bases remaining between them. The CDR3 covers 18 residues. The CDR3 region is CASSYLSNEAGHNYGYTF. In DNA form, the CDR3 reads TGTGCCAGCAGCTATCTATCCAACGAAGCAGGGCATAACTATGGCTACACCTTC.

A single count supports this clone. The chain links TRBV7-2 to TRBJ2-5; a weak D match, TRBD1 (5 bases). The CDR3 runs to 14 residues. Germline V gene sequence: CDR1 SGHTA, CDR2 FQGNSA. V dropped 2 bases and J dropped 3 bases, with 10 bases sitting between them. CDR3 in DNA: TGTGCCAGCAGCTTATTGTTAGGGGAAGAGACCCAGTACTTC. Its protein is CASSLLLGEETQYF.

The chain couples TRBV19 to TRBJ2-6; maybe TRBD2 (5 bases). V was clipped by 3 bases and J by 4 bases, with 10 bases between them. CDR1 and CDR2 (germline): LNHDA, SQIVND (reference sequence). CDR3 length: 15 amino acids. CDR3 bases: TGTGCCAGTAGTATGAGGGTTAGAGGGGCCAACGTCCTGACTTTC. Amino acid sequence: CASSMRVRGANVLTF.

This chain uses TRBV28 with TRBJ1-6; maybe TRBD1 (6 bases). The ends were cut back, 7 bases at V and 0 bases at J, with 16 bases in the middle. Germline-derived CDR1 and CDR2 are MDHEN and SYDVKM. The CDR3 has 17 residues. CDR3 nucleotides: TGTGCCAGCACCGCGGGGGCAGTCCGCTCCTATAATTCACCCCTCCACTTT. Amino acid sequence: CASTAGAVRSYNSPLHF.

The J gene is TRBJ1-5, the V gene TRBV19; D possibly corresponds to TRBD1 (5 bases). The CDR3 extends over 15 amino acids. Germline V gene lookup returns CDR1 LNHDA and CDR2 SQIVND (reference sequence). Trimming removed 8 bases from V and 1 base from J, with 15 bases in between. This CDR3 is CASSPAGKSNQPQHF. The CDR3 DNA follows: TGTGCCAGTTCACCGGCAGGGAAGAGCAATCAGCCCCAGCATTTT.

This clone was seen only a few times. The CDR3 DNA sequence: TGTGCCAGTCCGTCTTATGATGGCTACACCTTC. This codes for CASPSYDGYTF. This chain connects TRBV21-1 to TRBJ1-2. TRBV21-1 is labeled a pseudogene. This CDR3 has 11 residues.